The rows below give T cell receptor beta chains drawn from one sample of a study of cytomegalovirus exposure and HLA in healthy donors. Profiled with immunoSEQ multiplex PCR; TCRdb holds only in-frame clones, not every one. This sample carries 150,000 to 200,000 clones, around three quarters of them seen once, and the ten largest clones take 1.5% to 2%. The specimen was PBMCs. The receptors derive from a young man in good health and CMV-seronegative. CDR3s include the opening cysteine and the closing phenylalanine or tryptophan. The D gene is left open where the match is weak. Clone size is not always given. Where it is, it says once, few, many or a class for expanded clones.

TRBJ2-5,NA,TRBV10-3,NA,TGTGCCATCACTTCAGGGCGACAAGAGACCCAGTACTTC,CAITSGRQETQYF
TRBJ2-3,NA,TRBV14,NA,TGTGCCAGCAGCTCTGTGTTAGCCGAAACTAAAGCAGATACGCAGTATTTT,CASSSVLAETKADTQYF
TRBJ2-7,few,TRBV11-2,NA,TGTGCCAGCAGCTTACCCTTGAGTTCCAACTACGAGCAGTACTTC,CASSLPLSSNYEQYF
TRBJ2-7,NA,TRBV6-1,NA,TGTGCCAGCGAGACAGGAGGCCACTACGAGCAGTACTTC,CASETGGHYEQYF
TRBJ2-1,NA,TRBV5-6,NA,TGTGCCAGCAGCCCTCAGGGGCATGAGCAGTTCTTC,CASSPQGHEQFF
TRBJ2-5,NA,TRBV4-1,NA,TGCGCCAGCAGCCAATTCCTAGTCCAAGAGACCCAGTACTTC,CASSQFLVQETQYF
TRBJ2-1,NA,TRBV28,NA,TGTGCCACCAGACAGGACAAGTCCTACAATGAGCAGTTCTTC,CATRQDKSYNEQFF
TRBJ2-1,NA,TRBV11-2,NA,TGTGCCAGCAGCTTAGATCTTTCCCAGCGGGTTTACAATGAGCAGTTCTTC,CASSLDLSQRVYNEQFF
TRBJ1-2,NA,TRBV5-6,NA,TGTGCCAGCAGCACCGACAGAGCGAACTATGGCTACACCTTC,CASSTDRANYGYTF
TRBJ2-1,NA,TRBV5-1,TRBD2,TGCGCCAGCAGCTTGGTGACTAGCGGGAGCTTCAATGAGCAGTTCTTC,CASSLVTSGSFNEQFF
TRBJ2-7,few,TRBV6-1,NA,TGTGCCAGCAGTGAAGAGGTCGGAGCAGGGAACTACGAGCAGTACTTC,CASSEEVGAGNYEQYF
TRBJ2-1,NA,TRBV29-1,TRBD2,TGCAGCGTTGAAGATGGGACTAGCGGGTACAATGAGCAGTTCTTC,CSVEDGTSGYNEQFF
TRBJ2-1,few,TRBV6-6,TRBD2,TGTGCCAGCAGTTACGGGACTAGCGGGACGTATGAGCAGTTCTTC,CASSYGTSGTYEQFF
TRBJ2-5,NA,TRBV7-9,TRBD1,TGTGCCAGCAGCTTTGACAGGGTTGGGCTAGAGACCCAGTACTTC,CASSFDRVGLETQYF
TRBJ2-7,once,TRBV5-1,TRBD1,TGCGCCAGCAGCTCTGTGGGACAGGGGTTGAACGAGCAGTACTTC,CASSSVGQGLNEQYF
TRBJ2-2,NA,TRBV11-3,NA,TGTGCCAGCAGCTTAGTCCGGACCGGGGAGCTGTTTTTT,CASSLVRTGELFF
TRBJ2-7,NA,TRBV9,NA,TGTGCCAGCAGCGTAGTAGGAGGAGGGCTCTCTGTTCTACACTTC,CASSVVGGGLSVLHF
TRBJ2-3,once,TRBV13,TRBD2,TGTGCCAGCAGCCCCGGGACTAGCGGGAAAACAGATACGCAGTATTTT,CASSPGTSGKTDTQYF
TRBJ2-1,NA,TRBV5-1,TRBD2,TGCGCCAGCAGGGGGACTATAAACAATGAGCAGTTCTTC,CASRGTINNEQFF
TRBJ2-7,once,TRBV28,TRBD1,TGTGCCAGCACCACAGGACAGGGCCGGGGGCAGTACTTC,CASTTGQGRGQYF
TRBJ1-1,few,TRBV19,TRBD1,TGTGCCAGTAGCCGAGACAGGGATCGGACTGAAGCTTTCTTT,CASSRDRDRTEAFF
TRBJ2-7,NA,TRBV4-1,TRBD2,TGCGCCAGCAGCCAAGGGGTAGCGGGTCTGAGCTCCTACGAGCAGTACTTC,CASSQGVAGLSSYEQYF
TRBJ1-2,NA,TRBV5-1,NA,TGCGCCAGCAGCGAAGCAGGGGAGTATGGCTACACCTTC,CASSEAGEYGYTF
TRBJ2-1,NA,TRBV9,NA,TGTGCCAGCAGCGGGAGGAGCGGACCTTCCTACAATGAGCAGTTCTTC,CASSGRSGPSYNEQFF
TRBJ1-1,NA,TRBV29-1,NA,TGCAGCGCGTTGGACACCAAGAACACTGAAGCTTTCTTT,CSALDTKNTEAFF
TRBJ1-3,NA,TRBV5-1,NA,TGCGCCAGCAGCCAAGCTAATTGGGGCGCAGGAGGAAACACCATATATTTT,CASSQANWGAGGNTIYF
TRBJ1-5,NA,TRBV2,NA,TGTGCCAGCAGTCCAGGGGATCAGCCCCAGCATTTT,CASSPGDQPQHF
TRBJ2-7,NA,TRBV18,NA,TGTGCCAGCTCCCGGGAGTCATCCTACGAGCAGTACTTC,CASSRESSYEQYF
TRBJ2-7,NA,TRBV9,NA,TGTGCCAGCAGCGTAGGGGCGGGTTCCACCTACGAGCAGTACTTC,CASSVGAGSTYEQYF
TRBJ1-4,NA,TRBV6-1,NA,TGTGCCAGCAGTGAAGTTTCTAGGGGGGAAAAACTGTTTTTT,CASSEVSRGEKLFF
TRBJ2-5,NA,TRBV10-3,NA,TGTGCCATCAGACAGGGTGGGGAGACCCAGTACTTC,CAIRQGGETQYF
TRBJ2-1,NA,TRBV9,TRBD2,TGTGCCAGCAGCGGAAACATAGCGGGAGTAACTGAGCAGTTCTTC,CASSGNIAGVTEQFF
TRBJ2-7,once,TRBV7-9,NA,TGTGCCAGCAGCTTAGCTTTGGCAGACAACTACGAGCAGTACTTC,CASSLALADNYEQYF
TRBJ2-2,NA,TRBV7-9,NA,TGTGCCAGCAGCGGCGGGACAGAGAACACCGGGGAGCTGTTTTTT,CASSGGTENTGELFF
TRBJ1-1,NA,TRBV5-1,NA,TGCGCCAGCAGCTTGGGGACAGAGATGCTGAACACTGAAGCTTTCTTT,CASSLGTEMLNTEAFF
TRBJ2-7,once,TRBV4-1,NA,TGCGCCAGCAGCCAAGCAGCAGCGGCCTACGAGCAGTACTTC,CASSQAAAAYEQYF
TRBJ1-2,few,TRBV28,NA,TGTGCCAGCAGGGGGGCAGGGCTTAACTATGGCTACACCTTC,CASRGAGLNYGYTF
TRBJ2-7,NA,TRBV9,NA,TGTGCCAGCAGCGTCGGACTGACGGGGGTAATCTGGCCCCCTCGAGGCGAGCAGTACTTC,CASSVGLTGVIWPPRGEQYF
TRBJ2-1,NA,TRBV29-1,NA,TGCAGCGTTGACGGTCTCCCTTTCAATGAGCAGTTCTTC,CSVDGLPFNEQFF
TRBJ1-6,NA,TRBV27,TRBD1,TGTGCCAGCAGTGCCCGACAGGGGAATAATTCACCCCTCCACTTT,CASSARQGNNSPLHF
TRBJ1-4,NA,TRBV15,NA,TGTGCCACCAGCCTAGGGGGGGGTAATGAAAAACTGTTTTTT,CATSLGGGNEKLFF
TRBJ1-3,NA,TRBV14,NA,TGTGCCAGCAGCCAAGTGACTTCTGGAAACACCATATATTTT,CASSQVTSGNTIYF
TRBJ1-1,NA,TRBV19,NA,TGTGCCAGTAGTCCAAACGGGGGGTTGGGGATCACTGAAGCTTTCTTT,CASSPNGGLGITEAFF